Following are 16 T cell receptor beta chains from one sample sequenced in a study of spatial heterogeneity in lung cancer (dated 2019 in TCRdb). The sample's time point label is to be understood as: sample taken at primary tumor resection. The method was 5' RACE. Instrument used: NextSeq 500. TCRdb trimmed the raw reads at Q25, called clones with MiXCR and kept productive beta chains. When rows share a CDR3 protein, they turn into one entry using the most common DNA and genes. The sample contains 35,000 to 40,000 distinct CDR3 sequences, less than 9% of them found a single time. Together, the top ten hold over 25% of the sample. The sequencing used PBMCs, collected at surgery. The receptors originated from a female donor with early-stage non-small cell lung cancer.

With respect to this clonotype: Mismatch with germline at one junction end may stem from a read error. The rearrangement uses TRBV7-7 and TRBJ2-5; 7 nucleotides align to TRBD1. The CDR3 is 15 amino acids. Germline CDR1 and CDR2: SSHAT and FNYEAQ (reference sequence). The CDR3 bases are TGTGCTAGCAGCTCCGCCGGGACAGTTGAAGAGACCCAGTACTTC. Amino acid sequence: CASSSAGTVEETQYF. The entire variable domain, with the rest obtained from reference TRBV7-7 and TRBJ2-5, is as follows: GAGVSQSPRYKVTKRGQDVTLRCDPISSHATLYWYQQALGQGPEFLTYFNYEAQPDKSGLPSDRFSAERPEGSISTLTIQRTEQRDSAMYRCASSSAGTVEETQYFGPGTRLLVL.

This clonotype was recorded many times. The V and J genes are TRBV7-2 and TRBJ1-1; maybe TRBD1 (5 bases). V dropped 6 bases and J dropped 0 bases, with 11 bases sitting between them. The length of the CDR3 is 14 residues. In germline, CDR1 is SGHTA, CDR2 FQGNSA. The CDR3 region is CASRRGGMNTEAFF. The CDR3 bases are TGTGCCAGCAGGAGGGGCGGAATGAACACTGAAGCTTTCTTT.

This clonotype has a count of ten or more. The chain uses TRBV6-5 and TRBJ1-5; D gene ambiguous. The CDR3 sequence is 20 residues long. Germline-derived CDR1 and CDR2 are MNHEY and SVGAGI. V gave up 8 bases and J gave up 5 bases, with 34 bases separating them. The CDR3 coding sequence is TGTGCCAGCGGGAACAGAAACCTCCTCAACCTTATAGCGGGTTATCAGCCCCAGCATTTT. Protein sequence: CASGNRNLLNLIAGYQPQHF.

This clonotype was detected ten times or more. The chain recombines TRBV6-2 or TRBV6-3 with TRBJ2-7; TRBD2 agrees at 10 bases. The CDR3 runs 19 residues. With 11 bases clipped from V and 0 bases from J, the junction kept 22 bases outside the gene matches. Germline lookup yields CDR1 MNHEY and CDR2 SVGEGT. For the CDR3, the DNA is TGTGCCCGCAACTCCCCCGGGACTAGCGCGTTCCTACACTCCTACGAGCAGTACTTC. Its translation is CARNSPGTSAFLHSYEQYF.

This clonotype has more than one count but fewer than ten. The CDR3 coding sequence is TGCAGTGCCCAATGGCCGGACAATGCGCAGTACTTC. Amino acid sequence: CSAQWPDNAQYF. J is TRBJ2-7 and V is TRBV20-1; possible D gene TRBD1, 5 bases. The germline V gene encodes CDR1 DFQATT and CDR2 SNEGSKA (reference sequence). The CDR3 is 12 amino acids. V was pared by 6 bases and J by 9 bases, with 18 bases between.

This clonotype has at least ten counts. The gene calls are TRBV4-1 and TRBJ2-2; the D gene is possibly TRBD2 (5 bases). Germline V lookup: CDR1 MGHRA, CDR2 YSYEKL. This CDR3 spans 16 amino acids. V lost 2 bases to trimming and J lost 7 bases, with 17 bases between them. The CDR3 reads CASSQFKTGSGGELFF. CDR3 DNA: TGCGCCAGCAGCCAATTCAAGACGGGGTCGGGCGGGGAGCTGTTTTTT.

For this clonotype: This may be a read error: a much more frequent sequence differs by one nucleotide. The chain combines TRBV6-1 with TRBJ2-7; 7 bases are shared with TRBD1. The CDR3 covers 14 residues. Germline V CDR1 and CDR2: MNHNS, SASEGT. V lost 10 bases, J lost 3 bases, and 12 bases stayed unmatched. The CDR3 here is CANRTTGTDYEQYF. The CDR3 bases are TGTGCCAACAGAACTACCGGGACAGACTACGAGCAGTACTTC.

This clonotype has a count of ten or more. The chain employs TRBV5-1 and TRBJ2-3, with D perhaps TRBD1 (6 bases). The CDR3 spans 13 residues. Germline assignment: CDR1 SGHRS and CDR2 YFSETQ. Trimming stripped 2 bases from V and 4 bases from J, with 8 bases between. This CDR3 reads CASSFQGPDTQYF. The DNA of the CDR3 is TGCGCCAGCAGCTTCCAGGGGCCAGATACGCAGTATTTT.

The sample holds many counts of this clonotype. This rearrangement joins TRBV27 to TRBJ2-3, with TRBD2 matching over 7 bases. This CDR3 region has 16 residues. Trimming removed 2 bases from V and 2 bases from J; junction bases left unmatched: 7. The germline V gene has CDR1 MNHEY and CDR2 SMNVEV (reference sequence). Here the CDR3 reads CASSLAGAGLTDTQYF. The CDR3 DNA is TGTGCCAGCAGTTTAGCGGGAGCGGGGCTCACAGATACGCAGTATTTT.

The rearrangement joins TRBV15 to TRBJ2-7; D possibly corresponds to TRBD1 (5 bases). The CDR3 contains 13 residues. Between the trimmed V and J ends, which lost 0 bases and 4 bases, there was a span of 7 bases. From germline, CDR1 is LNHNV and CDR2 YYDKDF (reference sequence). For the CDR3, the DNA is TGTGCCACCAGCAGAGATCAGGGATACGAGCAGTACTTC. As protein: CATSRDQGYEQYF.

The rearrangement joins TRBV5-1 to TRBJ2-5, with D possibly being TRBD2 (5 bases). The germline CDR1 and CDR2 sequences are SGHRS and YFSETQ. The CDR3 length is 13 residues. V was clipped by 0 bases and J by 4 bases, with 7 bases between them. CDR3 DNA sequence: TGCGCCAGCAGCTTGGAGAGGGCAGAGACCCAGTACTTC. Translation: CASSLERAETQYF. Looking up the rest from reference TRBV5-1 and TRBJ2-5 gives the full variable domain: KAGVTQTPRYLIKTRGQQVTLSCSPISGHRSVSWYQQTPGQGLQFLFEYFSETQRNKGNFPGRFSGRQFSNSRSEMNVSTLELGDSALYLCASSLERAETQYFGPGTRLLVL.

This clonotype was recorded at least ten times. V usage is TRBV7-8 and J usage is TRBJ1-2; D is unresolved. V was trimmed by 2 bases and J by 8 bases, leaving 15 bases between them. Per the germline V gene, CDR1 is SGHVS and CDR2 is FQNEAQ. The CDR3 has 14 amino acids. CDR3 in amino acids: CASSLKWLGSGYTF. The CDR3 coding sequence is TGTGCCAGCAGCTTAAAGTGGTTAGGGAGCGGCTACACCTTC.

This clonotype was counted only a few times. The chain carries TRBV5-1 and TRBJ1-1; TRBD1 matches at 7 bases. CDR1 SGHRS and CDR2 YFSETQ come from the germline V gene. V trimming: 4 bases; J trimming: 1 base; junction bases outside the gene matches: 4. This CDR3 is built from 14 residues. In DNA, the CDR3 is TGCGCCAGCAGCGGGGGACAGCCGAACACTGAAGCTTTCTTT. Translation gives CASSGGQPNTEAFF.

This clonotype was counted many times. The chain uses TRBV29-1 and TRBJ2-1; possible D gene TRBD1, 5 bases. The CDR3 consists of 13 residues. The germline V and J ends were trimmed by 1 base and 5 bases, with 9 bases remaining between them. Per the germline V gene, CDR1 is SQVTM and CDR2 is ANQGSEA. The CDR3 sequence is CSVEGGANNEQFF. In DNA, the CDR3 is TGCAGCGTTGAAGGGGGCGCAAACAATGAGCAGTTCTTC.

The V call is TRBV7-2, the J call TRBJ1-1; possibly TRBD1 for D (6 bases). The V and J ends lost 5 bases and 4 bases respectively, with 14 bases between them. This CDR3 has 14 amino acids. CDR1 and CDR2 from the germline V gene are SGHTA and FQGNSA. This chain's CDR3 is CASSAQGRSTEAFF. The CDR3 coding sequence is TGTGCCAGCAGCGCACAGGGTCGGAGCACTGAAGCTTTCTTT.

This clonotype occurred a few times. The CDR3 loop reads CASSSGTGGRSYEQYF. CDR3 DNA: TGCGCCAGCAGCAGCGGGACAGGGGGCCGGTCCTACGAGCAGTACTTC. The chain is built from TRBV4-1 and TRBJ2-7; TRBD1 agrees at 12 bases. The germline V gene has CDR1 MGHRA and CDR2 YSYEKL. Trimming took 5 bases from V and 1 from J; bases not matched to a gene: 6. This CDR3 has 16 amino acids.